This T cell receptor beta chain appears in the sequencing data of a study of blood T cell repertoires in COVID-19. Study information: The samples span acute and convalescent COVID-19 from the United States, Italy and Spain. T cells, B-cell-depleted T cells, or PBMCs provided the cDNA or gDNA that served as material.

V was cut by 3 bases and J by 6 bases, with 9 bases left in between. Looked up from germline, CDR1 is MDHEN and CDR2 is SYDVKM. This CDR3 has 13 residues. The authors' processing: Reference gene primer amplification gave estimated nucleated cell counts. Sequenced by immunoSEQ multiplex PCR; TCRdb stores in-frame clones only, minus some. V and J calls and clone size are those listed in that table; D and trimming were worked out from the DNA. The table lists roughly 38,000 clones, 80% to 85% of them singletons. Followed over time, Seattle patients had been enrolled while infection was active. The sequencing sample was made of peripheral blood. The source is a man in his 60s with COVID-19, enrolled during active disease. The chain has TRBV28 and TRBJ2-1, with D possibly TRBD2 on 5 matching bases. In DNA, the CDR3 is TGTGCCAGCAGTTTGCGGGTTTTCAATGAGCAGTTCTTC. Its protein is CASSLRVFNEQFF.